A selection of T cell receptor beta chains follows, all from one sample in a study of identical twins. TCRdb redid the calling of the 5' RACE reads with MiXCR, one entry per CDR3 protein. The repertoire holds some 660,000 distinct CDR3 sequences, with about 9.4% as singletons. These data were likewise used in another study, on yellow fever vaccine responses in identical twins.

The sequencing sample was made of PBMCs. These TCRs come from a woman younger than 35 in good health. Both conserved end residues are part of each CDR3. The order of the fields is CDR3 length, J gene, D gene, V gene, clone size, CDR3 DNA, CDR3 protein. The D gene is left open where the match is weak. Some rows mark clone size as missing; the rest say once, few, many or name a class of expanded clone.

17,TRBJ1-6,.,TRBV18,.,TGTGCCAGCTCGCCAGGGCGGGGGAGCTCCTATAATTCACCCCTCCACTTT,CASSPGRGSSYNSPLHF
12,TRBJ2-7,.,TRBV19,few,TGTGCCAGTAGTAGGGTCGGGCACGAGCAGTACTTC,CASSRVGHEQYF
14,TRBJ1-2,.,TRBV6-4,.,TGTGCCAGCAGTGACTCCGAGGGTGCCTATGGCTACACCTTC,CASSDSEGAYGYTF
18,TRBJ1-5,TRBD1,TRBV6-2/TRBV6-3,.,TGTGCCAGCACTTTTTACCCTACAGGGGGCCTCCACAATCAGCCCCAGCATTTT,CASTFYPTGGLHNQPQHF
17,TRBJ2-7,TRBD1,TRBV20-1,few,TGCAGTGCTAGTGAACGGACAGGGGCCTCCCCAACCTACGAGCAGTACTTC,CSASERTGASPTYEQYF
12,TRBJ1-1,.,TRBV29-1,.,TGCAGCGTTTTTAGCGTTGGCACTGAAGCTTTCTTT,CSVFSVGTEAFF
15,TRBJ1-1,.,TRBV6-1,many,TGTGCCAGCAGTACCCAACCCGGACAGTACCGGGGTGCTTTCTTT,CASSTQPGQYRGAFF
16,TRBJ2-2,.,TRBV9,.,TGTGCCAGCAGCGGGGGGGAGCGGATAAACACCGGGGAGCTGTTTTTT,CASSGGERINTGELFF
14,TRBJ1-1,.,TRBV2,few,TGTGCCAGCAGAGCTGGAACCGGTAACACTGAAGCTTTCTTT,CASRAGTGNTEAFF
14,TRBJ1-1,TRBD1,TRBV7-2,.,TGTGCCAGCAGCTCAGGGGGCTGGGACACTGAAGCTTTCTTT,CASSSGGWDTEAFF
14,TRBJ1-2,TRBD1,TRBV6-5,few,TGTGCCAGCAGTTACAAGGACAGGAACTATGGCTACACCTTC,CASSYKDRNYGYTF
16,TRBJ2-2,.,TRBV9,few,TGTGCCAGCAGCGCAGCCTCAGCGGCTAACACCGGGGAGCTGTTTTTT,CASSAASAANTGELFF
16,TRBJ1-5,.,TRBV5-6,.,TGTGCCAGCAGCGCTGGGAGGGGACGGAGCAATCAGCCCCAGCATTTT,CASSAGRGRSNQPQHF
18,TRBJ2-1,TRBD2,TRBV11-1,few,TGTGCCACCCCATTTACGCGGGAGGGCCGGGAGTCCTACAATGAGCAGTTCTTC,CATPFTREGRESYNEQFF
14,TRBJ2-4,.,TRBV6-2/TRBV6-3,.,TGTGCCAGCGGGGACGGGTTGGCCAAAAACATTCAGTACTTC,CASGDGLAKNIQYF
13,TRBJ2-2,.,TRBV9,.,TGTGCCAGCAGCCCCACCCCCACCGGGGAGCTGTTTTTT,CASSPTPTGELFF
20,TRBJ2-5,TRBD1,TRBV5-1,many,TGCGCCAGCAGCTTGCATGGGACAGGGGGCCGGAGCAAAAGTGAGGAGACCCAGTACTTC,CASSLHGTGGRSKSEETQYF
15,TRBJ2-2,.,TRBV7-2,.,TGTGCCAGCAGCAAGACCGCCTTACCGGTCGGGGAGCTGTTTTTT,CASSKTALPVGELFF
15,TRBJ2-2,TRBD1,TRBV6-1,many,TGTGCCAGCAGTAAAAACAGGGGTAACACCGGGGAGCTGTTTTTT,CASSKNRGNTGELFF
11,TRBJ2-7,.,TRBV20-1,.,TGCAGTGCGGGGGGAGCCTACGAGCAGTACTTC,CSAGGAYEQYF
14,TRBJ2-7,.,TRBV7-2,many,TGTGCCAGCAGCTTATTTCGGGGGCCCTACGAGCAGTACTTC,CASSLFRGPYEQYF
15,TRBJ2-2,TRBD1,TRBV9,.,TGTGCCAGCAGCGCGGAGGACAGGGAGGCCGGGGAGCTGTTTTTT,CASSAEDREAGELFF
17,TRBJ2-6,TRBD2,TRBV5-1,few,TGCGCCAGCAGCACCTCTAGCGGGGACTCTGGGGCCAACGTCCTGACTTTC,CASSTSSGDSGANVLTF
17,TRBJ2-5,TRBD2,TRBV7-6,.,TGTGCCAGCAGCTTAGGCTCTAGCGGGGGACTCCAAGAGACCCAGTACTTC,CASSLGSSGGLQETQYF
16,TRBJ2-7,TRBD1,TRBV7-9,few,TGTGCCAGCAGCTTTTGGATGGGACAGGGGGCAAACGAGCAGTACTTC,CASSFWMGQGANEQYF
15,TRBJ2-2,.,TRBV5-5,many,TGTGCCAGCAGCCTGGGACACAGGAACACCGGGGAGCTGTTTTTT,CASSLGHRNTGELFF
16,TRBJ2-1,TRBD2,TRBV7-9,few,TGTGCCAGCAGCTCCCCAGCGGGGGGGATATACAATGAGCAGTTCTTC,CASSSPAGGIYNEQFF
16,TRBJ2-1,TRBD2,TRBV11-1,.,TGTGCCAGCAGCTCTCGACTAGCGGGGGATTTCCTGCGGCAGTTCTTC,CASSSRLAGDFLRQFF
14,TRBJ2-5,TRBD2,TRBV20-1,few,TGCAGTGCTAGTCCTAGCGGCCTACAAGAGACCCAGTACTTC,CSASPSGLQETQYF
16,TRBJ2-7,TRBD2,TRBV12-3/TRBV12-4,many,TGTGCCAGCAGCCACCTACTAGCGGGCCATTCCTACGAGCAGTACTTC,CASSHLLAGHSYEQYF
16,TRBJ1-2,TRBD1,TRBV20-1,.,TGCAGTGCTAGTGGAATGAGAACAGGGGGCGGCTATGGCTACACCTTC,CSASGMRTGGGYGYTF
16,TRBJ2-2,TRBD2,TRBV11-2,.,TGTGCCAGCAGCCCGACGGGCGGGAGTACCACCGGGGAGCTGTTTTTT,CASSPTGGSTTGELFF
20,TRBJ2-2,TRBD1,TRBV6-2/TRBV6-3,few,TGTGCCAGCAGCCGGGACAGCCCGGCTGCTCAACGACCTTTCACCGGGGAGCTGTTTTTT,CASSRDSPAAQRPFTGELFF
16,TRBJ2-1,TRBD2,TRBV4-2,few,TGTGCCAGCAGCCAAGAAGGACTAGCGGGAGGCTATGAGCAGTTCTTC,CASSQEGLAGGYEQFF
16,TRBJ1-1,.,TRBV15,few,TGTGCCACCAGCAGAGATCCTTTAGGTGTCAACACTGAAGCTTTCTTT,CATSRDPLGVNTEAFF
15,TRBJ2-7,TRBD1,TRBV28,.,TGTGCCAGCAGTTTCGGGACAGGGCCCTCCTACGAGCAGTACTTC,CASSFGTGPSYEQYF
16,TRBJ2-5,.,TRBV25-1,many,TGTGCCAGCAGGGCCCCAGCAGGGTTGAGCGGAGAGACCCAGTACTTC,CASRAPAGLSGETQYF
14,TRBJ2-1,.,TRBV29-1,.,TGCAGCGTTGAGTGGGGTAGGTCCTACAATGAGCAGTTCTTC,CSVEWGRSYNEQFF
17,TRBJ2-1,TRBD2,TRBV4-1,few,TGCGCCAGCAGTCCGGGACTAGCGGGAGCTACTTACAATGAGCAGTTCTTC,CASSPGLAGATYNEQFF
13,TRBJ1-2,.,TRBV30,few,TGTGCCTGGAGTGCCTGGGGAAACTATGGCTACACCTTC,CAWSAWGNYGYTF
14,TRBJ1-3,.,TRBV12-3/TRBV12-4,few,TGTGCCAGCAGCGAATCTTACTCTGGAAACACCATATATTTT,CASSESYSGNTIYF
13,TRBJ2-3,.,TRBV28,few,TGTGCCAGCACCAGGAGCGGCCGAGATACGCAGTATTTT,CASTRSGRDTQYF